What follows are 3 T cell receptor beta chains derived from one specimen sequenced in a study of shared clonotypes between healthy human individuals. Sequencing was performed with immunoSEQ multiplex PCR; in TCRdb, only in-frame clones are kept and a portion is missing. The sample shows about 2.2 million clones, 90% to 95% of them seen only once. CD45RO-negative, CCR7-positively selected cells formed the naive CD8 fraction, excluding terminally differentiated effector memory CD45RA+ cells. Sequencing input: naive CD8+ T cells from PBMCs. These receptors were taken from a young man in good health. Some clones in this sample may be carry-over from other donors' samples.

The V call is TRBV10-3, the J call TRBJ2-1, with TRBD2 matching 9 bases. J gave up 0 bases and V 2 bases, and 8 bases lay outside the gene matches. This CDR3 region has 18 residues. The germline V gene encodes CDR1 ENHRY and CDR2 SYGVKD. The CDR3 region is CAISEGLAGATSYNEQFF. The CDR3 DNA reads as TGTGCCATCAGTGAGGGCTTAGCGGGAGCCACCTCCTACAATGAGCAGTTCTTC.

The chain couples TRBV6-4 to TRBJ2-7; D gene ambiguous. The CDR3 runs to 17 residues. Trimming removed 0 bases from V and 1 base from J, with 16 bases in between. Germline V lookup: CDR1 MRHNA, CDR2 SNTAGT. The chain's CDR3 is CASSDSILFKGSYEQYF. The CDR3 DNA sequence: TGTGCCAGCAGTGACTCGATTCTCTTTAAGGGATCCTACGAGCAGTACTTC.

The rearrangement joins TRBV27 to TRBJ1-2; no clear D gene. Trimming shortened V by 4 bases and J by 1 base, and 37 bases separated the two germline ends. From germline, CDR1 is MNHEY and CDR2 SMNVEV (reference sequence). This CDR3 is 23 amino acids long. Here the CDR3 DNA reads TGTGCCAGCAGTTCCAAACTACTTCTGCCGGACGAAGGACCCATAAACCGTAACTATGGCTACACCTTC. Translation: CASSSKLLLPDEGPINRNYGYTF.